These 9 T cell receptor beta chains share one sample of origin, sequenced in a study of graft-versus-host responses after intestinal transplantation. The assay was immunoSEQ multiplex PCR, and TCRdb's table has in-frame clones only and misses some. The data contain roughly 25,000 clones, 35% to 50% of them singletons. The sample here was alloreactive CD4+ T cells from a mixed lymphocyte reaction culture, taken before intestinal transplant. Specified subset: CFSE-low proliferating T cells sorted from approximately six-day pre-transplant mixed lymphocyte reaction (GvH or HvG direction). The receptors were gathered from a human patient who received an intestinal transplant.

To note about this clone: The sample has other DNA sequences that encode this CDR3 too. The genes are TRBV29-1 and TRBJ1-1, with 9 bases aligning to TRBD1. Germline CDR1 reads SQVTM; CDR2 reads ANQGSEA. This CDR3 region has 12 residues. With 6 bases clipped from V and 5 bases from J, the junction kept 4 bases outside the gene matches. Here the CDR3 reads CSVGTGRTEAFF. The CDR3 DNA follows: TGCAGCGTGGGGACAGGGAGGACTGAAGCTTTCTTT.

This sequence joins TRBV30 and TRBJ2-4; weak D call: TRBD2 (7 bases). V was trimmed by 2 bases and J by 1 base, leaving 12 bases between them. Germline CDR1 is GTSNPN and CDR2 is SVGIG (reference sequence). This CDR3 spans 15 amino acids. The CDR3 region has the DNA TGTGCCTGGAGTAGGGGGGGTAATGCCAAAAACATTCAGTACTTC. Translating gives CAWSRGGNAKNIQYF.

This clone has only a few counts. The chain couples TRBV5-1 to TRBJ2-5; a possible D gene is TRBD2 (6 bases). The CDR3 runs to 16 residues. V was pared by 4 bases and J by 1 base, with 17 bases between. The germline gives CDR1 SGHRS, CDR2 YFSETQ. The CDR3 spells CASSPARRGTQETQYF. The CDR3 DNA follows: TGCGCCAGCAGCCCAGCCCGGAGGGGCACCCAAGAGACCCAGTACTTC.

A few counts support this clone. The chain couples TRBV18 to TRBJ2-3; perhaps TRBD2 as D (6 bases). In germline, CDR1 is KGHSH, CDR2 LQKENI. V shed 3 bases and J shed 2 bases, with 21 bases lying between them. The CDR3 spans 18 residues. The CDR3 coding sequence is TGTGCCAGCTCACCGCTTCGGTTGGTCGGGGGAAACACAGATACGCAGTATTTT. Translating gives CASSPLRLVGGNTDTQYF.

The rearrangement uses TRBV5-1 and TRBJ2-7; 7 bases align to TRBD1. This CDR3 comprises 14 residues. Germline CDR1 reads SGHRS; CDR2 reads YFSETQ. With 2 bases clipped from V and 6 bases from J, the junction kept 8 bases outside the gene matches. The CDR3 DNA is TGCGCCAGCAGCTTTGTACCGGGACAGATCGAGCAGTACTTC. This translates into CASSFVPGQIEQYF.

This CDR3 is CASSLTGSDGYTF. In DNA, the CDR3 is TGCGCCAGCAGCTTAACGGGTTCCGATGGCTACACCTTC. The V and J genes are TRBV5-1 and TRBJ1-2; D ambiguous. The ends were cut back, 2 bases at V and 6 bases at J, with 11 bases in the middle. The length of the CDR3 is 13 residues. Germline CDR1 is SGHRS and CDR2 is YFSETQ. The full variable domain, in which reference TRBV5-1 and TRBJ1-2 provide the parts outside the CDR3, is KAGVTQTPRYLIKTRGQQVTLSCSPISGHRSVSWYQQTPGQGLQFLFEYFSETQRNKGNFPGRFSGRQFSNSRSEMNVSTLELGDSALYLCASSLTGSDGYTFGSGTRLTVV.

V usage is TRBV25-1 and J usage is TRBJ2-1; a possible D gene is TRBD2 (7 bases). The CDR3 is 13 amino acids. Germline V CDR1 and CDR2: MGHDK, SYGVNS. V lost 7 bases and J 7 bases, leaving 14 bases between the germline ends. The CDR3 reads CASTKGGANEQFF. CDR3 bases: TGTGCCAGCACTAAGGGGGGGGCGAATGAGCAGTTCTTC.

The gene calls are TRBV5-1 and TRBJ2-5, with TRBD2 matching 11 bases. The V and J ends lost 0 bases and 2 bases, in that order; junction bases with no gene match: 6. Germline CDR1 and CDR2: SGHRS and YFSETQ. This CDR3 spans 17 amino acids. The CDR3, as DNA: TGCGCCAGCAGCTTGGACCTAGCGGGAGGATTTCAAGAGACCCAGTACTTC. This gives the protein CASSLDLAGGFQETQYF.

This chain links TRBV6-5 with TRBJ2-7; 9 bases agree with TRBD1. V dropped 7 bases and J dropped 1; count of bases not matched to a gene: 5. Germline loops: CDR1 MNHEY, CDR2 SVGAGI. The CDR3 spans 14 residues. CDR3 protein: CASMKDRGSYEQYF. The DNA of the CDR3 is TGTGCCAGCATGAAGGACAGGGGTTCCTACGAGCAGTACTTC.